The rows below give T cell receptor beta chains drawn from one sample of a study of blood T cell repertoires in COVID-19. TCRdb keeps only in-frame clones here, not all; method: immunoSEQ multiplex PCR. The sample holds fewer than 700,000 clones; roughly nine tenths are singletons and the top ten take roughly 7.4%. The specimen sequenced was peripheral blood. The receptors were gathered from a woman in her 50s with COVID-19, enrolled during active disease. The CDR3 runs from the conserved cysteine through the conserved F or W. Fields, in order: J gene, V gene, D gene, clone size, CDR3 protein, CDR3 DNA. The D gene is left open where the match is weak. Clone sizes are given selectively: once, few, many, or a class where the clone is expanded.

J gene: TRBJ2-2; V gene: TRBV29-1; D gene: TRBD1; clone size: .; CDR3 protein: CSVGQGATGELFF; CDR3 DNA: TGCAGCGTTGGGCAGGGGGCCACCGGGGAGCTGTTTTTT
J gene: TRBJ2-3; V gene: TRBV6-5; D gene: .; clone size: .; CDR3 protein: CASSYSEGRGGATQYF; CDR3 DNA: TGTGCCAGCAGTTACTCAGAGGGGCGCGGAGGGGCTACGCAGTATTTT
J gene: TRBJ2-6; V gene: TRBV19; D gene: .; clone size: .; CDR3 protein: CASSPNSGANVLTF; CDR3 DNA: TGTGCCAGTAGTCCAAACTCTGGGGCCAACGTCCTGACTTTC
J gene: TRBJ2-7; V gene: TRBV30; D gene: TRBD1; clone size: once; CDR3 protein: CAFRQGAVYEQYF; CDR3 DNA: TGTGCCTTCCGACAGGGGGCCGTCTACGAGCAGTACTTC
J gene: TRBJ2-5; V gene: TRBV5-1; D gene: TRBD2; clone size: .; CDR3 protein: CASSPQLAGGGETQYF; CDR3 DNA: TGCGCCAGCAGCCCCCAACTAGCGGGGGGTGGAGAGACCCAGTACTTC
J gene: TRBJ2-7; V gene: TRBV5-1; D gene: TRBD2; clone size: .; CDR3 protein: CASSLGLAGTYEQYF; CDR3 DNA: TGCGCCAGCAGCTTGGGGTTAGCGGGGACCTACGAGCAGTACTTC
J gene: TRBJ2-1; V gene: TRBV29-1; D gene: .; clone size: .; CDR3 protein: CSVGRSINEQFF; CDR3 DNA: TGCAGCGTTGGCAGGTCTATTAATGAGCAGTTCTTC
J gene: TRBJ1-2; V gene: TRBV6-4; D gene: TRBD1; clone size: .; CDR3 protein: CASSVDRGRDGYTF; CDR3 DNA: TGTGCCAGCAGTGTGGACAGGGGAAGGGATGGCTACACCTTC
J gene: TRBJ1-2; V gene: TRBV29-1; D gene: .; clone size: .; CDR3 protein: CSVRTDYGYTF; CDR3 DNA: TGCAGCGTTCGGACAGATTATGGCTACACCTTC
J gene: TRBJ2-5; V gene: TRBV19; D gene: .; clone size: .; CDR3 protein: CASSINDQNGETQYF; CDR3 DNA: TGTGCCAGTAGTATAAACGACCAAAACGGGGAGACCCAGTACTTC
J gene: TRBJ1-2; V gene: TRBV7-8; D gene: TRBD1; clone size: .; CDR3 protein: CASSPRGRLDQADRGFDYYGYTF; CDR3 DNA: TGTGCCAGCAGCCCTAGGGGGCGGTTAGACCAAGCGGACAGGGGGTTTGACTACTATGGCTACACCTTC
J gene: TRBJ1-2; V gene: TRBV5-1; D gene: .; clone size: few; CDR3 protein: CASSLEGDYGYTF; CDR3 DNA: TGCGCCAGCAGCTTGGAAGGGGACTATGGCTACACCTTC
J gene: TRBJ2-5; V gene: TRBV24-1; D gene: .; clone size: .; CDR3 protein: CATSPRGETQYF; CDR3 DNA: TGTGCCACCAGTCCAAGAGGGGAGACCCAGTACTTC
J gene: TRBJ2-3; V gene: TRBV24-1; D gene: TRBD1; clone size: once; CDR3 protein: CATGNTRDRGEDTQYF; CDR3 DNA: TGTGCCACGGGGAATACTCGGGACAGGGGGGAAGATACGCAGTATTTT
J gene: TRBJ1-1; V gene: TRBV11-2; D gene: TRBD1; clone size: .; CDR3 protein: CASSFGTVNTEAFF; CDR3 DNA: TGTGCCAGCAGCTTCGGGACAGTGAACACTGAAGCTTTCTTT
J gene: TRBJ2-6; V gene: TRBV25-1; D gene: TRBD2; clone size: .; CDR3 protein: CASSEYSGGGSGANVLTF; CDR3 DNA: TGTGCCAGCAGTGAATATAGCGGGGGAGGCTCTGGGGCCAACGTCCTGACTTTC
J gene: TRBJ1-1; V gene: TRBV7-2; D gene: .; clone size: .; CDR3 protein: CASSLAGPAGEAFF; CDR3 DNA: TGTGCCAGCAGCTTAGCGGGCCCGGCGGGAGAAGCTTTCTTT
J gene: TRBJ2-7; V gene: TRBV19; D gene: .; clone size: .; CDR3 protein: CASSTDYEQYF; CDR3 DNA: TGTGCCAGCTCGACAGACTACGAGCAGTACTTC
J gene: TRBJ2-5; V gene: TRBV5-1; D gene: TRBD1; clone size: .; CDR3 protein: CASSLGRGRETQYF; CDR3 DNA: TGCGCCAGCAGCTTGGGCAGGGGGCGAGAGACCCAGTACTTC
J gene: TRBJ1-1; V gene: TRBV5-1; D gene: .; clone size: .; CDR3 protein: CASSLDAGDEAFF; CDR3 DNA: TGCGCCAGCAGCTTGGATGCGGGGGATGAAGCTTTCTTT
J gene: TRBJ2-5; V gene: TRBV3-1/TRBV3-2; D gene: .; clone size: .; CDR3 protein: CASSPGVGGETQYF; CDR3 DNA: TGTGCCAGCAGCCCCGGGGTAGGTGGAGAGACCCAGTACTTC
J gene: TRBJ1-2; V gene: TRBV5-8; D gene: TRBD1; clone size: once; CDR3 protein: CASSLDRGRANYGYTF; CDR3 DNA: TGTGCCAGCAGCTTGGACAGGGGGAGAGCTAACTATGGCTACACCTTC
J gene: TRBJ1-2; V gene: TRBV9; D gene: .; clone size: .; CDR3 protein: CASSPGQENGYTF; CDR3 DNA: TGTGCCAGCAGCCCAGGGCAGGAGAATGGCTACACCTTC
J gene: TRBJ1-1; V gene: TRBV29-1; D gene: .; clone size: .; CDR3 protein: CSASGAHPEAFF; CDR3 DNA: TGCAGCGCCTCAGGGGCGCATCCTGAAGCTTTCTTT
J gene: TRBJ1-3; V gene: TRBV4-1; D gene: .; clone size: once; CDR3 protein: CASSLNAGGNTIYF; CDR3 DNA: TGCGCCAGCAGCCTCAACGCGGGCGGAAACACCATATATTTT
J gene: TRBJ1-1; V gene: TRBV30; D gene: TRBD1; clone size: .; CDR3 protein: CAWSQRQGLNTEAFF; CDR3 DNA: TGTGCCTGGAGTCAGCGACAGGGATTGAACACTGAAGCTTTCTTT
J gene: TRBJ1-1; V gene: TRBV13; D gene: .; clone size: .; CDR3 protein: CASSFKAPPDTEAFF; CDR3 DNA: TGTGCCAGCAGCTTCAAAGCCCCCCCGGACACTGAAGCTTTCTTT
J gene: TRBJ2-7; V gene: TRBV5-5; D gene: TRBD1; clone size: .; CDR3 protein: CASSFTGGRYEQYF; CDR3 DNA: TGTGCCAGCAGCTTTACAGGGGGCCGGTACGAGCAGTACTTC
J gene: TRBJ1-5; V gene: TRBV7-9; D gene: TRBD1; clone size: once; CDR3 protein: CASSLRDSNQPQHF; CDR3 DNA: TGTGCCAGCAGCTTACGGGACAGTAATCAGCCCCAGCATTTT
J gene: TRBJ2-1; V gene: TRBV7-8; D gene: .; clone size: .; CDR3 protein: CASSFSGRNNEQFF; CDR3 DNA: TGTGCCAGCAGCTTCAGCGGGCGCAACAATGAGCAGTTCTTC
J gene: TRBJ2-6; V gene: TRBV7-2; D gene: .; clone size: .; CDR3 protein: CASSLAPGANVLTF; CDR3 DNA: TGTGCCAGCAGCTTAGCCCCGGGGGCCAACGTCCTGACTTTC
J gene: TRBJ1-2; V gene: TRBV11-2; D gene: TRBD1; clone size: .; CDR3 protein: CASSADRANYGYTF; CDR3 DNA: TGTGCCAGCAGCGCGGACAGGGCTAACTATGGCTACACCTTC
J gene: TRBJ1-2; V gene: TRBV18; D gene: .; clone size: .; CDR3 protein: CASSQAPRGDGYTF; CDR3 DNA: TGTGCCAGCTCGCAGGCCCCCCGCGGGGATGGCTACACCTTC
J gene: TRBJ1-1; V gene: TRBV3-1/TRBV3-2; D gene: .; clone size: .; CDR3 protein: CASSQSWGGSGNTEAFF; CDR3 DNA: TGTGCCAGCAGCCAATCCTGGGGGGGATCAGGGAACACTGAAGCTTTCTTT
J gene: TRBJ1-2; V gene: TRBV5-1; D gene: TRBD1; clone size: .; CDR3 protein: CASSLGGQGTRGYTF; CDR3 DNA: TGCGCCAGCAGCTTGGGGGGACAGGGGACCAGGGGCTACACCTTC
J gene: TRBJ2-1; V gene: TRBV5-1; D gene: TRBD2; clone size: .; CDR3 protein: CASSSLAGGDNEQFF; CDR3 DNA: TGCGCCAGCAGCTCGCTAGCGGGGGGGGACAATGAGCAGTTCTTC
J gene: TRBJ2-3; V gene: TRBV18; D gene: .; clone size: .; CDR3 protein: CASSPPSGDTQYF; CDR3 DNA: TGTGCCAGCTCACCACCGTCGGGGGATACGCAGTATTTT
J gene: TRBJ2-3; V gene: TRBV30; D gene: .; clone size: .; CDR3 protein: CAWSAQTQSTQYF; CDR3 DNA: TGTGCCTGGAGTGCACAGACACAGAGTACGCAGTATTTT
J gene: TRBJ1-2; V gene: TRBV5-4; D gene: .; clone size: .; CDR3 protein: CASSLDGDYGYTF; CDR3 DNA: TGTGCCAGCAGCTTGGACGGAGACTATGGCTACACCTTC
J gene: TRBJ2-1; V gene: TRBV14; D gene: TRBD1; clone size: .; CDR3 protein: CASSQEWGQGVKFF; CDR3 DNA: TGTGCCAGCAGCCAAGAATGGGGACAGGGGGTGAAGTTCTTC
J gene: TRBJ1-1; V gene: TRBV11-2; D gene: .; clone size: .; CDR3 protein: CASSLGSGATEAFF; CDR3 DNA: TGTGCCAGCAGCTTAGGTTCAGGGGCCACTGAAGCTTTCTTT
J gene: TRBJ2-5; V gene: TRBV3-1/TRBV3-2; D gene: TRBD2; clone size: .; CDR3 protein: CASSQGLAAQETQYF; CDR3 DNA: TGTGCCAGCAGCCAAGGACTAGCGGCCCAAGAGACCCAGTACTTC
J gene: TRBJ1-1; V gene: TRBV9; D gene: TRBD1; clone size: .; CDR3 protein: CASSVGQGLGDTEAFF; CDR3 DNA: TGTGCCAGCAGCGTGGGACAGGGGCTAGGAGACACTGAAGCTTTCTTT
J gene: TRBJ1-1; V gene: TRBV11-3; D gene: TRBD1; clone size: .; CDR3 protein: CASSKGQGNTEAFF; CDR3 DNA: TGTGCCAGCAGCAAGGGACAGGGGAACACTGAAGCTTTCTTT
J gene: TRBJ2-5; V gene: TRBV11-2; D gene: TRBD2; clone size: .; CDR3 protein: CASKPGGGSETQYF; CDR3 DNA: TGTGCCAGCAAGCCGGGGGGGGGTTCCGAGACCCAGTACTTC
J gene: TRBJ2-1; V gene: TRBV24-1; D gene: TRBD1; clone size: .; CDR3 protein: CATSVGTGGQFF; CDR3 DNA: TGTGCCACCTCGGTGGGGACAGGGGGGCAGTTCTTC
J gene: TRBJ2-5; V gene: TRBV5-1; D gene: TRBD1; clone size: .; CDR3 protein: CASSSQGAETQYF; CDR3 DNA: TGCGCCAGCAGTTCACAGGGGGCGGAGACCCAGTACTTC
J gene: TRBJ1-1; V gene: TRBV3-1/TRBV3-2; D gene: TRBD1; clone size: .; CDR3 protein: CASSQGDRTEAFF; CDR3 DNA: TGTGCCAGCAGCCAAGGGGACAGGACTGAAGCTTTCTTT
J gene: TRBJ2-1; V gene: TRBV4-1; D gene: .; clone size: .; CDR3 protein: CASSQGKRYSYNEQFF; CDR3 DNA: TGCGCCAGCAGCCAAGGGAAGCGATACTCCTACAATGAGCAGTTCTTC
J gene: TRBJ1-1; V gene: TRBV30; D gene: .; clone size: few; CDR3 protein: CAWSEIGAEAFF; CDR3 DNA: TGTGCCTGGAGTGAAATTGGGGCTGAGGCTTTCTTT
J gene: TRBJ1-2; V gene: TRBV7-8; D gene: TRBD1; clone size: .; CDR3 protein: CASSLWGTRQGIAYGYTF; CDR3 DNA: TGTGCCAGCAGCTTATGGGGTACTAGACAGGGGATCGCCTATGGCTACACCTTC